This TCR beta chain is from a study of T cell responses to AZD1222 COVID-19 vaccine. With regard to this clone: Its target is unknown.

Timing groups of about 4 and about 12 weeks for second doses were pooled. Measured with immunoSEQ multiplex PCR; TCRdb has only the in-frame clones, and not every one. Of some 200,000 clones in the sample, approximately 90% were seen once. General study results and limits: Dominant at 160-218 and 743-854, vaccine-associated CD4 TCRs also spanned spike.

The TCR sequence derives from an adult who received the AZD1222 COVID-19 vaccine. This sample comprised peripheral blood, obtained 28 days after the second AZD1222 dose.

DNA for the CDR3: TGTGCCAGCAGCTTAGTCCGAACAGGGGTGGGAAATCAGCCCCAGCATTTT. Translation gives CASSLVRTGVGNQPQHF. The V call is TRBV7-8, the J call TRBJ1-5, with 7 nucleotides matching TRBD1. This CDR3 is built from 17 residues. V trimming: 1 base; J trimming: 4 bases; junction bases outside the gene matches: 10. Germline CDR1 SGHVS, CDR2 FQNEAQ.